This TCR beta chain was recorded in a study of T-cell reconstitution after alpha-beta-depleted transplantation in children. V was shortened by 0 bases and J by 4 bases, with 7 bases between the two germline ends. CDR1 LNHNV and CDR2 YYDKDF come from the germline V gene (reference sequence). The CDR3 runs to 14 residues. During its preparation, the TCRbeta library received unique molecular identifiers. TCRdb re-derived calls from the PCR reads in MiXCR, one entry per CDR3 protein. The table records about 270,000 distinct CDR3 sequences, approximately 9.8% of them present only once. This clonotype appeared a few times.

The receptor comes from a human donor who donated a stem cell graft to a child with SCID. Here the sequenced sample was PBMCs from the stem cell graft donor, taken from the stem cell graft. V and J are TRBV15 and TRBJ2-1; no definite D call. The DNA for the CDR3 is TGTGCCACCAGCAGAGATCGCGCTTACAATGAGCAGTTCTTC. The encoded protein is CATSRDRAYNEQFF.